The sequence of this TCR beta chain was determined in a study of beta chain features in type 1 diabetes. Study information: The study found patients and healthy donors alike in age, gender and cell yields. General study results and limits: Lower insertion and higher deletion counts appeared at VDJ junctions in type 1 diabetes patients. PCR could preferentially amplify shorter templates, alike in patients and controls.

Germline V CDR1 and CDR2: MNHEY, SVGAGI. V was cut by 5 bases and J by 3 bases, with 10 bases left in between. The CDR3 length is 14 residues. Sequencing targeted expressed TCRB transcripts, as all isolated RNA had been reverse transcribed. Data came from immunoSEQ multiplex PCR; TCRdb stores just in-frame clones and leaves some out. Counted here are over 150,000 clones, roughly 8.1% occurring once; the ten biggest clones make up about 0.6%. In regard to this clone: The antigen is unknown.

The sequence came from a man between 18 and 35 years old in good health. This chain joins TRBV6-5 and TRBJ2-2, with D perhaps TRBD2 (6 bases). Sample: central memory CD4+ T cells from blood. The CDR3 reads CASSGGADTGELFF. The CDR3 nucleotides read TGTGCCAGCAGTGGCGGGGCGGACACCGGGGAGCTGTTTTTT.